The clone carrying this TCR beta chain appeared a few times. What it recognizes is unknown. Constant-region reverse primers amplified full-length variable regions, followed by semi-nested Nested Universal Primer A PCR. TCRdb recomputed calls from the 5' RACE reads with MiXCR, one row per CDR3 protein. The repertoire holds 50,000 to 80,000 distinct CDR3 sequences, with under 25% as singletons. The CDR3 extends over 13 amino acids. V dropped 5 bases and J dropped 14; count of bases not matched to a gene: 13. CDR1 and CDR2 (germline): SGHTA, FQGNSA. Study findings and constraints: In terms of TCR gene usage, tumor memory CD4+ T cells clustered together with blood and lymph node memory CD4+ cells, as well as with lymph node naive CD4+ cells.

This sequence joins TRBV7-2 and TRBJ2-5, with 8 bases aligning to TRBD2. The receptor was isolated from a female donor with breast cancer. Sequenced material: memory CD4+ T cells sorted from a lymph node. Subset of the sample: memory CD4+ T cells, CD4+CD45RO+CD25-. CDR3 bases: TGTGCCAGCAGCCTCGAGGGTAGAGGGACTAGTTACTTC. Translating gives CASSLEGRGTSYF.